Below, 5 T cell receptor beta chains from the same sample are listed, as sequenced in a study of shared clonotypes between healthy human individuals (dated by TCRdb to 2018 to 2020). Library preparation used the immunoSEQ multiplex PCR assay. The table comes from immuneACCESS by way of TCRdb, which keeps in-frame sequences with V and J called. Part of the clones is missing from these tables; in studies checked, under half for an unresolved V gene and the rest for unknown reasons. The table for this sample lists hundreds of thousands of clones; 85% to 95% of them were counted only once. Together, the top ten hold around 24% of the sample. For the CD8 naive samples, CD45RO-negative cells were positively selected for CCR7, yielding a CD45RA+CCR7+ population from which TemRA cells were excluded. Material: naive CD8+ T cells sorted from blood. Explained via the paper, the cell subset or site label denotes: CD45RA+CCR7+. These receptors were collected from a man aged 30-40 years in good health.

The chain's CDR3 is CASSEGLAGSYEQYF. As DNA, the CDR3 is TGCGCCAGCAGCGAGGGACTAGCGGGGTCCTACGAGCAGTACTTC. The chain carries TRBV5-1 and TRBJ2-7; 13 bases are a match to TRBD2. Looked up from germline, CDR1 is SGHRS and CDR2 is YFSETQ. There are 15 residues in the CDR3. V dropped 4 bases and J dropped 1; count of bases not matched to a gene: 2.

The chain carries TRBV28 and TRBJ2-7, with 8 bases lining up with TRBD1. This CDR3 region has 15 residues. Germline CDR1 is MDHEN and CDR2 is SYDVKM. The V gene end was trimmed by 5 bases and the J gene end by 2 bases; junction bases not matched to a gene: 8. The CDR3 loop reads CASSEPVQGAYEQYF. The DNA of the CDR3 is TGTGCCAGCAGTGAGCCAGTACAGGGGGCCTACGAGCAGTACTTC.

The CDR3 nucleotides are TGTGCCAGCAGCGGAAGGGTGGGGGCGCATGGCCAAGACAATGAGCAGTTCTTC. Its translation is CASSGRVGAHGQDNEQFF. This chain connects TRBV7-2 to TRBJ2-1; D perhaps matches TRBD1 (6 bases). Per the germline V gene, CDR1 is SGHTA and CDR2 is FQGNSA. The length of the CDR3 is 18 residues. V was cut by 5 bases and J by 5 bases, with 25 bases left in between.

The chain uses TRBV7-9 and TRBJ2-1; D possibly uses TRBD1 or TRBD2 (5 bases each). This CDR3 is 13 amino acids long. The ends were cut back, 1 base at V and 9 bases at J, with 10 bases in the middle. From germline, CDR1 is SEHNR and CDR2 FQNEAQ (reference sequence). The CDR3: CASSLGSGTEQFF. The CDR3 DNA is TGTGCCAGCAGCTTAGGTTCAGGGACTGAGCAGTTCTTC.

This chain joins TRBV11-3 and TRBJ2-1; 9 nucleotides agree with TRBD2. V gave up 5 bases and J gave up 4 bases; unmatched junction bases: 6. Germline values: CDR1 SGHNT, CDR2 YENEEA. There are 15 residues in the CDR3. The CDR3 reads CASSPRREGYNEQFF. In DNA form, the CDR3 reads TGTGCCAGCAGCCCTCGGCGGGAGGGATACAATGAGCAGTTCTTC.